These 26 T cell receptor beta chains were sequenced from one sample in a study of blood T cells in healthy people across ages. With a J-beta primer mix and a sample-barcoded 5' primer, a second PCR ran roughly 6 to 11 cycles. One entry per CDR3 protein results from TCRdb running MiXCR on the 5' RACE reads. The sample consists of about 400,000 distinct CDR3 sequences, about 55% of them appearing once. Sequenced sample: blood. Receptor source: a man aged 60 to 69 in good health.

CDR3 loop: CASSAGLGEQYF. In DNA, the CDR3 is TGTGCCAGCAGTGCGGGGCTAGGCGAGCAGTACTTC. V usage is TRBV25-1 and J usage is TRBJ2-7; D tentatively fits TRBD1 or TRBD2 (5 bases each). V dropped 4 bases and J dropped 6 bases, with 10 bases sitting between them. The CDR3 has 12 amino acids. CDR1 and CDR2 from the germline V gene are MGHDK and SYGVNS.

In this sample, this clonotype turned up a few times. The chain joins TRBV6-1 to TRBJ2-1, with D unresolved. The germline V gene has CDR1 MNHNS and CDR2 SASEGT. This CDR3 is built from 15 residues. Trimming removed 6 bases at V and 1 base at J, with 13 bases between. The chain's CDR3 is CASSEFPISYNEQFF. CDR3 coding DNA: TGTGCCAGCAGCGAATTCCCGATTTCCTACAATGAGCAGTTCTTC.

The chain links TRBV5-1 to TRBJ2-1; 12 nucleotides align to TRBD2. The length of the CDR3 is 15 residues. V shed 4 bases and J 7 bases; nucleotides not matched to a gene: 6. Per germline, CDR1 SGHRS and CDR2 YFSETQ. CDR3 nucleotide sequence: TGCGCCAGCAGCGGAGCTAGCGGGAGGGCAAATGAGCAGTTCTTC. It encodes CASSGASGRANEQFF.

This clonotype has more than one count but fewer than ten. The chain recombines TRBV2 with TRBJ2-7, with 9 bases identical to TRBD2. This CDR3 contains 13 residues. V lost 7 bases and J lost 4; bases outside the gene matches: 5. In germline, CDR1 is SNHLY, CDR2 FYNNEI. The CDR3 protein is CASNPSGAYEQYF. The CDR3 bases are TGTGCCAGCAACCCTAGCGGGGCTTACGAGCAGTACTTC.

The rearrangement joins TRBV9 to TRBJ1-2; the D gene is possibly TRBD1 (5 bases). The CDR3 sequence is 15 residues long. From germline, CDR1 is SGDLS and CDR2 YYNGEE. V lost 1 base, J lost 0 bases, and 10 bases lay in between. Here the CDR3 reads CASSVPGSANYGYTF. CDR3 sequence (DNA): TGTGCCAGCAGCGTACCAGGGTCGGCTAACTATGGCTACACCTTC.

This rearrangement joins TRBV11-2 to TRBJ2-3; no clear D gene. The CDR3 spans 15 residues. CDR1 and CDR2 from the germline V gene are SGHAT and FQNNGV. With 0 bases removed from V and 8 bases from J, the gap between germline ends came to 15 bases. The CDR3 region has the DNA TGTGCCAGCAGCTTAGATCATAAGGGTTCAGCTACGCAGTATTTT. Amino acid sequence: CASSLDHKGSATQYF. Together with reference TRBV11-2 and TRBJ2-3, the CDR3 gives the full variable domain: EAGVAQSPRYKIIEKRQSVAFWCNPISGHATLYWYQQILGQGPKLLIQFQNNGVVDDSQLPKDRFSAERLKGVDSTLKIQPAKLEDSAVYLCASSLDHKGSATQYFGPGTRLTVL.

The chain recombines TRBV28 with TRBJ1-2, with no clear D. Germline V lookup: CDR1 MDHEN, CDR2 SYDVKM. The germline V and J ends were trimmed by 3 bases and 5 bases, with 13 bases remaining between them. The CDR3 loop spans 14 amino acids. Written as DNA, the CDR3 is TGTGCCAGCAGTTTCCCCCCCGCGGGGTATGGCTACACCTTC. It translates to CASSFPPAGYGYTF.

The genes are TRBV10-3 and TRBJ2-3; D remains unclear. CDR1 is ENHRY and CDR2 is SYGVKD in the germline V gene. Trimming took off 4 bases at V and 1 base at J, with 6 bases between the two ends. The length of the CDR3 is 13 residues. The CDR3 DNA sequence: TGTGCCATCAGTGCAGGAGGCACAGATACGCAGTATTTT. Translation gives CAISAGGTDTQYF.

V is TRBV20-1 and J is TRBJ2-7; D is possibly TRBD1 or TRBD2 (6 bases each). The germline CDR1 and CDR2 sequences are DFQATT and SNEGSKA (reference sequence). The CDR3 consists of 14 residues. Trimming took off 6 bases at V and 4 bases at J, with 19 bases between the two ends. The CDR3 loop reads CSAPGGGILYEQYF. The CDR3 DNA sequence: TGCAGTGCCCCCGGGGGCGGGATTTTATACGAGCAGTACTTC.

This clonotype was recorded at least ten times. The CDR3 sequence: CASSHQSTGSGYGYTF. For the CDR3, the DNA is TGTGCCAGCAGCCACCAATCGACAGGGTCGGGCTATGGCTACACCTTC. This chain links TRBV4-2 with TRBJ1-2, with 7 bases fitting TRBD1. CDR1 is LGHNA and CDR2 is YNFKEQ in the germline V gene. The J segment lost 4 bases and the V segment lost 3 bases, leaving 11 bases of the junction unmatched. The length of the CDR3 is 16 residues.

The V gene is TRBV10-3, the J gene TRBJ2-4; D could derive from TRBD1 or TRBD2 (5 bases each). The V gene's germline CDR1 is ENHRY and CDR2 SYGVKD. This CDR3 contains 15 residues. V lost 3 bases, J lost 5 bases, and 14 bases lay in between. The CDR3 coding sequence is TGTGCCATCAGTGATCCCCTAGCCAGGGAAAACATTCAGTACTTC. It yields the protein CAISDPLARENIQYF.

This chain uses TRBV4-1 with TRBJ2-1, with 9 nucleotides matching TRBD2. This CDR3 contains 16 residues. With 1 base clipped from V and 5 bases from J, the junction kept 6 bases outside the gene matches. Germline-derived CDR1 and CDR2 are MGHRA and YSYEKL. The CDR3 here is CASSQGLAGPNNEQFF. CDR3 coding DNA: TGCGCCAGCAGCCAAGGTCTAGCGGGGCCTAACAATGAGCAGTTCTTC.

This clonotype was detected once. The chain is built from TRBV24-1 and TRBJ1-2, with D maybe TRBD1 (5 bases). CDR1 and CDR2 from the germline V gene are KGHDR and SFDVKD. V lost 1 base and J 8 bases, leaving 7 bases between the germline ends. The CDR3 consists of 12 residues. CDR3 sequence (DNA): TGTGCCACCAGTGATTTTTCAGGGGGCTACACCTTC. It is translated as CATSDFSGGYTF.

V gene TRBV28 combines with J gene TRBJ2-1, with TRBD2 matching 13 bases. CDR3 length: 18 residues. Per germline, CDR1 MDHEN and CDR2 SYDVKM. V trimming: 5 bases; J trimming: 4 bases; junction bases outside the gene matches: 11. CDR3 nucleotides: TGTGCCAGCAGTGCCGGGACTAGCGGGAAACTTCTGTACAATGAGCAGTTCTTC. It specifies CASSAGTSGKLLYNEQFF.

V usage is TRBV4-3 and J usage is TRBJ2-7, with D tentatively TRBD2 (6 bases). Trimming left V 3 bases short and J 5 bases short, with 14 bases between. This CDR3 region has 14 residues. Germline V lookup: CDR1 LGHNA, CDR2 YSLEER. CDR3 nucleotides: TGCGCCAGCAGCCATGAAGGGGCGGGGAACGAGCAGTACTTC. Encoded protein: CASSHEGAGNEQYF.

The V call is TRBV12-3 or TRBV12-4, the J call TRBJ2-3; D is undetermined. This CDR3 spans 15 amino acids. V shed 2 bases and J shed 0 bases, with 9 bases lying between them. The CDR3 here is CASSLQSSSTDTQYF. CDR3 bases: TGTGCCAGCAGTTTACAAAGTTCTAGCACAGATACGCAGTATTTT.

This chain uses TRBV20-1 with TRBJ2-1, with D uncertain. The CDR3 runs to 13 residues. V gave up 1 base and J gave up 9 bases, with 13 bases separating them. The germline V gene encodes CDR1 DFQATT and CDR2 SNEGSKA (reference sequence). CDR3 sequence: CSARAVPGGEQFF. The CDR3 nucleotides are TGCAGTGCTAGAGCCGTGCCCGGCGGTGAGCAGTTCTTC.

The rearrangement joins TRBV29-1 to TRBJ2-3; either TRBD1 or TRBD2 may supply D (5 bases each). CDR3 length equals 15 residues. The germline gives CDR1 SQVTM, CDR2 ANQGSEA. The V end lost 3 bases, the J end lost 2 bases, and 15 bases lay between the germline ends. This chain's CDR3 is CSVDATGTFTDTQYF. The CDR3 DNA follows: TGCAGCGTTGACGCGACCGGGACCTTCACAGATACGCAGTATTTT.

This clonotype appeared a single time. The V call is TRBV4-3, the J call TRBJ2-1, with 9 positions matching TRBD2. In germline, CDR1 is LGHNA, CDR2 YSLEER. The trim removed 4 bases at V and 5 bases at J, leaving 9 bases unmatched. CDR3 length: 16 residues. CDR3 sequence: CASSPLAGASNNEQFF. CDR3 bases: TGCGCCAGCAGCCCCTTAGCGGGAGCATCCAACAATGAGCAGTTCTTC.

The chain carries TRBV5-4 and TRBJ2-5; either TRBD1 or TRBD2 may fit D (6 bases each). The end of the DNA aligns better with TRBJ2-7, so the J call may be wrong. The CDR3 spans 13 residues. From germline, CDR1 is SGHNT and CDR2 YYREEE (reference sequence). The CDR3 DNA is TGTGCCAGCAGCTCTCCCGGGGGCCACGAGCAGTACTTC. Protein: CASSSPGGHEQYF.

This clonotype has at least ten counts. The rearrangement uses TRBV10-3 and TRBJ2-1; 14 bases are a match to TRBD2. Trimming cost V 4 bases and J 4 bases; bases outside gene matches: 9. This CDR3 is 18 amino acids long. Looked up from germline, CDR1 is ENHRY and CDR2 is SYGVKD. This chain's CDR3 is CAISVGGLAGEGYNEQFF. In nucleotides, the CDR3 is TGTGCCATCAGTGTGGGGGGACTAGCGGGAGAGGGATACAATGAGCAGTTCTTC.

The chain uses TRBV7-9 and TRBJ1-2, with D hard to call. V was trimmed by 0 bases and J by 4 bases, leaving 9 bases between them. Germline CDR1 SEHNR, CDR2 FQNEAQ (reference sequence). CDR3 length: 14 amino acids. CDR3 loop: CASSLAGYPYGYTF. The CDR3 bases are TGTGCCAGCAGCTTAGCGGGATACCCCTATGGCTACACCTTC.

DNA of the CDR3: TGTGCCAGCAGCCCCCTTATAGATACGCAGTATTTT. Translating gives CASSPLIDTQYF. The J gene is TRBJ2-3, the V gene TRBV7-2; D gene ambiguous. The germline gives CDR1 SGHTA, CDR2 FQGNSA. V was shortened by 5 bases and J by 5 bases, with 8 bases between the two germline ends. CDR3 size: 12 residues.

As regards this clonotype: The junction differs from germline at one of its ends, possibly a read error. The rearrangement joins TRBV2 to TRBJ1-3; D unresolved. The length of the CDR3 is 15 residues. CDR1 and CDR2 (germline): SNHLY, FYNNEI. Here the CDR3 DNA reads TGTGCCGGATCAAGGACTCAGCTGGGAGGAAACGCCATATATTTT. Translating it yields CAGSRTQLGGNAIYF.

The V and J genes are TRBV7-9 and TRBJ2-4; D unresolved. The CDR3 totals 13 residues. Trimming took 2 bases from V and 5 from J, leaving 7 bases between them. The germline V gene has CDR1 SEHNR and CDR2 FQNEAQ (reference sequence). The CDR3 nucleotides read TGTGCCAGCAGCTTATTCGTACAAAACATTCAGTACTTC. Encoded protein: CASSLFVQNIQYF. Using reference TRBV7-9 and TRBJ2-4 for the parts outside the CDR3, the full variable domain is DTGVSQNPRHKITKRGQNVTFRCDPISEHNRLYWYRQTLGQGPEFLTYFQNEAQLEKSRLLSDRFSAERPKGSFSTLEIQRTEQGDSAMYLCASSLFVQNIQYFGAGTRLSVL.

As for this clonotype: The junction and the germline gene differ at one end; a read error may be behind it. V gene TRBV20-1 combines with J gene TRBJ2-3; 11 nucleotides match TRBD2. The CDR3 runs to 13 residues. In germline, CDR1 is DFQATT, CDR2 SNEGSKA (reference sequence). This CDR3 reads CSARTSGEDMQYF. The CDR3 region has the DNA TGCAGTGCTAGGACTAGCGGGGAAGATATGCAGTATTTT.